Following are 11 T cell receptor beta chains from one sample sequenced in a study of CD8 T cells in Susac syndrome. With random hexamers, reverse transcription was performed on about 0.45 to 1 ug of RNA. MiXCR, applied by TCRdb to the immunoSEQ multiplex PCR reads, yields one record per CDR3 protein. Of 120,000 or so distinct CDR3 sequences listed, around 94% are singletons. The material sequenced was CD4+ T cells from PBMCs. The receptors shown here come from a human donor with multiple sclerosis.

V gene TRBV11-2 combines with J gene TRBJ2-5; a weak D match, TRBD2 (7 bases). CDR1 and CDR2 (germline): SGHAT, FQNNGV. There are 14 residues in the CDR3. The V gene lost 10 bases and the J gene lost 4 bases, with 19 bases spanning the gap. CDR3: CATLRTAGRETQYF. DNA of the CDR3: TGTGCCACCCTTCGGACAGCGGGAAGAGAGACCCAGTACTTC.

This clonotype was recorded once. The chain joins TRBV20-1 to TRBJ2-7; perhaps D is TRBD1 or TRBD2 (5 bases each). Trimming pared 3 bases from V and 3 bases from J, leaving 12 bases between. This CDR3 has 13 residues. CDR1 is DFQATT, CDR2 SNEGSKA, per germline (reference sequence). CDR3 in amino acids: CSARSWDRYEQYF. The CDR3, as DNA: TGCAGTGCTAGGTCGTGGGACCGCTACGAGCAGTACTTC.

This rearrangement joins TRBV7-2 to TRBJ2-5, with TRBD1 identical over 8 bases. CDR1 and CDR2 (germline): SGHTA, FQGNSA. Trimming cost V 5 bases and J 5 bases; bases outside gene matches: 10. This CDR3 is built from 15 residues. CDR3 protein: CASSRNQGAGETQYF. For the CDR3, the DNA is TGTGCCAGCAGCCGGAACCAGGGGGCAGGGGAGACCCAGTACTTC.

The rearrangement joins TRBV30 to TRBJ1-4; a possible D gene is TRBD1 (5 bases). The CDR3 covers 14 residues. The germline V gene has CDR1 GTSNPN and CDR2 SVGIG (reference sequence). Trimming removed 0 bases at V and 0 bases at J, with 5 bases between. This chain's CDR3 is CAWSVTATNEKLFF. The CDR3 DNA is TGTGCCTGGAGTGTGACAGCAACTAATGAAAAACTGTTTTTT.

This chain links TRBV5-8 with TRBJ2-5; TRBD2 matches 12 bases. The V gene's germline CDR1 is SGHTS and CDR2 YDEGEE. V lost 6 bases to trimming and J lost 1 base; unmatched junction nucleotides: 13. CDR3 length: 18 amino acids. This CDR3 is CASTSLAGGLGAQETQYF. The CDR3 region has the DNA TGTGCCAGCACTTCACTAGCGGGAGGTTTGGGGGCCCAAGAGACCCAGTACTTC.

This chain uses TRBV29-1 with TRBJ2-1; 7 bases fit TRBD2. The CDR3 is made up of 13 amino acids. V trimming: 4 bases; J trimming: 8 bases; junction bases outside the gene matches: 8. CDR1 is SQVTM and CDR2 is ANQGSEA in the germline V gene. The CDR3 region is CSVVREGRHEQFF. In DNA form, the CDR3 reads TGCAGCGTTGTGAGGGAGGGCCGTCATGAGCAGTTCTTC.

The rearrangement joins TRBV29-1 to TRBJ2-5; D gene ambiguous. Germline V CDR1 and CDR2: SQVTM, ANQGSEA. The CDR3 is made up of 11 amino acids. V was pared by 4 bases and J by 7 bases, with 10 bases between. The CDR3 spells CSVGEEVTQYF. DNA of the CDR3: TGCAGCGTTGGAGAAGAGGTGACCCAGTACTTC.

The chain is built from TRBV12-3 or TRBV12-4 and TRBJ1-1; D unclear. The CDR3 is made up of 13 amino acids. The V end lost 6 bases, the J end lost 1 base, and 9 bases lay between the germline ends. The CDR3 region has the DNA TGTGCCAGCAGCCAACCGGGGAACACTGAAGCTTTCTTT. Translated: CASSQPGNTEAFF.

This clonotype appeared a few times. The chain recombines TRBV7-2 with TRBJ2-7, with D possibly TRBD1 on 8 matching bases. CDR3 length: 14 residues. Deletions cut 5 bases from V and 3 bases from J, with 14 bases between. The V gene's germline CDR1 is SGHTA and CDR2 FQGNSA. In DNA form, the CDR3 reads TGTGCCAGCAGCCCACAGGGGGGGGACTACGAGCAGTACTTC. Residues: CASSPQGGDYEQYF.

The V and J genes are TRBV27 and TRBJ1-1; D not certain. CDR3 length equals 15 residues. Trimming removed 5 bases from V and 0 bases from J, with 13 bases in between. Germline CDR1 reads MNHEY; CDR2 reads SMNVEV (reference sequence). CDR3 in amino acids: CASSLDRLMNTEAFF. DNA for the CDR3: TGTGCCAGCAGTCTGGACCGCCTCATGAACACTGAAGCTTTCTTT.

The chain employs TRBV20-1 and TRBJ1-1; 8 nucleotides align to TRBD1. The V segment lost 3 bases and the J segment 5 bases; nucleotides outside the gene matches: 8. The CDR3 covers 14 residues. Germline assignment: CDR1 DFQATT and CDR2 SNEGSKA (reference sequence). The CDR3 DNA is TGCAGTGCTAGGGAGACAGGGGCGGGGACTGAAGCTTTCTTT. This sequence encodes CSARETGAGTEAFF.